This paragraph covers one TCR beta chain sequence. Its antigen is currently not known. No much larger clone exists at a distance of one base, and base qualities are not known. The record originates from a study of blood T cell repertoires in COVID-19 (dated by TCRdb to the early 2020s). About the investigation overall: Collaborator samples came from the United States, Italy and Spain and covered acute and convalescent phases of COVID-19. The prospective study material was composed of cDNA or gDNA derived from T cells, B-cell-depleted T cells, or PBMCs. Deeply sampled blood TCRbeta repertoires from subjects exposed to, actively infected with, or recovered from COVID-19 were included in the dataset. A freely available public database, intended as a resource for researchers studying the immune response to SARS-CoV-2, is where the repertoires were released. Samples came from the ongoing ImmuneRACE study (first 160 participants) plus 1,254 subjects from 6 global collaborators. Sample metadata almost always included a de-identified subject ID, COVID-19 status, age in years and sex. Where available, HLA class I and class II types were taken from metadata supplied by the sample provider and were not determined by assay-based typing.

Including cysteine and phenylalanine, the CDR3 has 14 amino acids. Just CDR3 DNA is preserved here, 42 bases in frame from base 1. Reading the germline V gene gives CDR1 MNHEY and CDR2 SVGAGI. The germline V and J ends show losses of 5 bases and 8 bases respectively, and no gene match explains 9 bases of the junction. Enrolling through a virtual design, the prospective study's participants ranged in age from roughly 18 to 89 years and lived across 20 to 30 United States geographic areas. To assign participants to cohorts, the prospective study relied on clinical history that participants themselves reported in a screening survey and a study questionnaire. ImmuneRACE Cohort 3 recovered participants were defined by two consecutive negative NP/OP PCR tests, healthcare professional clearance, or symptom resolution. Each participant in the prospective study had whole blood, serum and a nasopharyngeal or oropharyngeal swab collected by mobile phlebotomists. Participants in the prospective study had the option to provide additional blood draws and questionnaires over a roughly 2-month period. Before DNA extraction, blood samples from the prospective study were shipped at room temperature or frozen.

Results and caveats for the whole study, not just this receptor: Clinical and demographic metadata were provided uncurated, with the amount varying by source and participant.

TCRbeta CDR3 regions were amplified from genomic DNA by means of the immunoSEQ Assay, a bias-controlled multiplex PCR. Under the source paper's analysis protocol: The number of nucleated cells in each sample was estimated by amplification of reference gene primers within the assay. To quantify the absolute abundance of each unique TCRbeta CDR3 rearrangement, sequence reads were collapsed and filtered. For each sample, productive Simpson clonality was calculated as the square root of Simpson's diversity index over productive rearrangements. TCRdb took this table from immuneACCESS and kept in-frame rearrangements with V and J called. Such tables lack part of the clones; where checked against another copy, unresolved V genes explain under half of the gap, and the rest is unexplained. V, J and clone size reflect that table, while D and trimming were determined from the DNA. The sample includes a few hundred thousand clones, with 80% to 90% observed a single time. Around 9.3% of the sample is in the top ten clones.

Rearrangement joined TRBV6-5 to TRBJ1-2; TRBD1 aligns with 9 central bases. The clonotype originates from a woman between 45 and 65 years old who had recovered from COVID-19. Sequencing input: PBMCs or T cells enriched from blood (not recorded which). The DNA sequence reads TGTGCCAGCAGTACACCACAGGGGGCGAAGGGCTACACCTTC. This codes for CASSTPQGAKGYTF.